The 31 T cell receptor beta chains listed next were all sequenced from one sample in a study of regulatory T cells in long-lasting Graves disease. Combining iRepertoire HTBI primers with Arm-PCR of CDR3 regions, the authors built TCR beta libraries. Each CDR3 protein is one row after TCRdb ran MiXCR on the multiplex PCR reads. The data contain about 620,000 distinct CDR3 sequences, less than 20% of them singletons. Time point denoted: newly diagnosed GD, antithyroid drugs for less than 3 months. RNA from PBMCs was the source of the TCR library. These same data were also listed under a study on T cells in Graves' hyperthyroidism and ophthalmopathy.

The sample consisted of peripheral blood mononuclear cells (PBMCs), taken at new diagnosis, from a patient treated with antithyroid drugs. These receptors all stem from a woman in her 30s with Graves disease.

This clonotype was counted ten times or more. CDR3 amino acids: CASSPGDGSSTDTQYF. The CDR3 DNA is TGTGCCAGCAGCCCCGGGGACGGTAGCAGCACAGATACGCAGTATTTT. The rearrangement links TRBV7-9 to TRBJ2-3; D is tentatively TRBD1 or TRBD2 (5 bases each). Germline V gene sequence: CDR1 SEHNR, CDR2 FQNEAQ (reference sequence). V shed 5 bases and J shed 0 bases, with 15 bases lying between them. This CDR3 is 16 amino acids long.

This clonotype was found many times. The chain recombines TRBV6-1 with TRBJ1-1; D perhaps matches TRBD1 (6 bases). The CDR3 runs 13 residues. CDR1 MNHNS and CDR2 SASEGT come from the germline V gene. The V and J ends lost 6 bases and 4 bases respectively, with 12 bases between them. CDR3 protein: CASSGQSGTEAFF. CDR3 DNA: TGTGCCAGCAGCGGACAGTCGGGCACTGAAGCTTTCTTT.

The rearrangement uses TRBV28 and TRBJ2-3, with 7 bases lining up with TRBD1. V trimming: 5 bases; J trimming: 4 bases; junction bases outside the gene matches: 6. Looked up from germline, CDR1 is MDHEN and CDR2 is SYDVKM. The CDR3 has 14 amino acids. This chain's CDR3 is CASSRRGRSDTQYF. As DNA, the CDR3 is TGTGCCAGCAGTCGAAGGGGGCGATCAGATACGCAGTATTTT.

This clonotype was detected ten times or more. The rearrangement links TRBV25-1 to TRBJ1-1; 9 bases line up with TRBD1. J gave up 0 bases and V 8 bases, and 13 bases lay outside the gene matches. Germline CDR1 MGHDK, CDR2 SYGVNS. There are 17 residues in the CDR3. The CDR3 bases are TGTGCCAGCTCCACTGGGACAGGGTCGGGCGTGAACACTGAAGCTTTCTTT. It encodes CASSTGTGSGVNTEAFF. Full variable domain (remainder filled in from reference TRBV25-1 and TRBJ1-1): EADIYQTPRYLVIGTGKKITLECSQTMGHDKMYWYQQDPGMELHLIHYSYGVNSTEKGDLSSESTVSRIRTEHFPLTLESARPSHTSQYLCASSTGTGSGVNTEAFFGQGTRLTVV.

The genes are TRBV6-2 or TRBV6-3 and TRBJ2-2; D is perhaps TRBD1 (6 bases). Trimming removed 2 bases at V and 4 bases at J, with 8 bases between. The CDR3 is 14 amino acids. Germline loops: CDR1 MNHEY, CDR2 SVGEGT. The CDR3: CASSYLGATGELFF. The CDR3 DNA sequence: TGTGCCAGCAGTTACCTGGGGGCCACCGGGGAGCTGTTTTTT.

The table lists this clonotype with many counts. This sequence joins TRBV7-2 and TRBJ2-7, with 8 bases that match TRBD2. The CDR3 is made up of 17 amino acids. J was trimmed by 3 bases and V by 3 bases; bases with no gene match: 13. Germline CDR1 SGHTA, CDR2 FQGNSA. The CDR3 region is CASSFQSPLAGGYEQYF. The CDR3 DNA is TGTGCCAGCAGCTTCCAAAGTCCCCTAGCGGGTGGCTACGAGCAGTACTTC.

V and J are TRBV2 and TRBJ2-7, with 7 positions matching TRBD1. Germline V CDR1 and CDR2: SNHLY, FYNNEI. With V trimmed by 10 bases and J by 5 bases, 11 bases remained unmatched. The CDR3 contains 13 residues. The CDR3 protein is CATKTGVFDEQYF. The CDR3 DNA reads TGTGCCACGAAAACAGGGGTTTTCGACGAGCAGTACTTC.

In its sample, this clonotype was seen many times. J is TRBJ1-5 and V is TRBV20-1; D gene uncertain. The CDR3 sequence is 15 residues long. CDR1 DFQATT and CDR2 SNEGSKA come from the germline V gene (reference sequence). Deletions cut 1 base from V and 5 bases from J, with 15 bases between. CDR3 DNA: TGCAGTGCTAGAGGCGGAGCTATGTCCTATCAGCCCCAGCATTTT. Translation: CSARGGAMSYQPQHF.

This clonotype occurred many times. J is TRBJ2-7 and V is TRBV10-2; D gene ambiguous. In germline, CDR1 is WSHSY, CDR2 SAAADI. Trimming removed 4 bases from V and 6 bases from J, with 10 bases in between. The length of the CDR3 is 12 residues. DNA of the CDR3: TGCGCCAGCAGTGTAGAAGGTGGCGAGCAGTACTTC. Amino acid sequence: CASSVEGGEQYF.

This clonotype was found many times. This rearrangement joins TRBV28 to TRBJ2-7, with TRBD2 identical over 8 bases. V was pared by 6 bases and J by 4 bases, with 11 bases of the junction left unmatched. The CDR3 consists of 15 residues. CDR1 and CDR2 from the germline V gene are MDHEN and SYDVKM. The CDR3 coding sequence is TGTGCCAGCAGCCGTGGAGTAGCGGGATCGTACGAGCAGTACTTC. The encoded protein is CASSRGVAGSYEQYF.

CDR3 bases: TGTGCCAGTAGTATAGGAGAAGGAAACACCATATATTTT. Protein sequence: CASSIGEGNTIYF. This chain connects TRBV19 to TRBJ1-3, with D uncertain. CDR3 length: 13 amino acids. Deletions cut 1 base from V and 4 bases from J, with 5 bases between. Germline lookup yields CDR1 LNHDA and CDR2 SQIVND (reference sequence).

This clonotype was found many times. The chain combines TRBV11-3 with TRBJ2-1, with a weak D call TRBD2 (6 bases). Germline CDR1 SGHNT, CDR2 YENEEA. Trimming took 8 bases from V and 5 from J, leaving 19 bases between them. The CDR3 has 15 residues. The CDR3 loop reads CASGDSGTSHNEQFF. CDR3 sequence (DNA): TGTGCCAGCGGAGATAGCGGAACTTCCCACAATGAGCAGTTCTTC.

The sample holds many counts of this clonotype. V usage is TRBV11-1 and J usage is TRBJ2-7; no firm D call. CDR1 and CDR2 from the germline V gene are SGHAT and FQDESV (reference sequence). The CDR3 has 13 residues. Trimming cost V 0 bases and J 1 base, with 4 bases left between them. The CDR3 loop is CASSLAPSYEQYF. The CDR3 coding sequence is TGTGCCAGCAGCTTAGCTCCTTCCTACGAGCAGTACTTC.

This clonotype was seen many times. The rearrangement joins TRBV20-1 to TRBJ2-7, with 7 positions matching TRBD2. In germline, CDR1 is DFQATT, CDR2 SNEGSKA (reference sequence). V shed 5 bases and J 1 base; nucleotides not matched to a gene: 8. This CDR3 comprises 14 residues. CDR3 nucleotide sequence: TGCAGTGCTGGGAAGCTAGCGGCATCCTACGAGCAGTACTTC. This sequence encodes CSAGKLAASYEQYF.

This clonotype was counted only a few times. The V gene is TRBV9, the J gene TRBJ2-2, with D uncertain. Germline CDR1 reads SGDLS; CDR2 reads YYNGEE. With 0 bases removed from V and 0 bases from J, the gap between germline ends came to 9 bases. The CDR3 consists of 16 residues. CDR3 loop: CASSVGLITNTGELFF. CDR3 bases: TGTGCCAGCAGCGTAGGTTTAATTACGAACACCGGGGAGCTGTTTTTT.

The chain links TRBV10-3 to TRBJ2-1; TRBD2 might be the D (5 bases). The germline V gene has CDR1 ENHRY and CDR2 SYGVKD. The CDR3 spans 15 residues. Trimming removed 0 bases at V and 2 bases at J, with 8 bases between. The DNA of the CDR3 is TGTGCCATCAGTGAGTCGAGGGCTCCCTACAATGAGCAGTTCTTC. This encodes CAISESRAPYNEQFF.

This clonotype came up many times. V usage is TRBV6-5 and J usage is TRBJ2-2; 9 bases map to TRBD1. V trimming: 4 bases; J trimming: 7 bases; junction bases outside the gene matches: 7. Germline lookup yields CDR1 MNHEY and CDR2 SVGAGI. The CDR3 extends over 15 amino acids. CDR3 in amino acids: CASSSLTGGSGELFF. CDR3 sequence (DNA): TGTGCCAGCAGTTCTCTGACAGGGGGTAGCGGGGAGCTGTTTTTT.

Concerning this clonotype itself: This probably arose from a read error, given a far larger clone one base away. V usage is TRBV6-8 and J usage is TRBJ1-4; D remains unclear. The CDR3 runs 16 residues. Germline CDR1 reads MNHGY; CDR2 reads SAAAGT. Trimming took off 6 bases at V and 0 bases at J, with 14 bases between the two ends. CDR3 in amino acids: CASRADSFATNEKLFF. CDR3 sequence (DNA): TGTGCCAGCAGAGCGGACTCATTTGCAACTAATGAAAAACTGTTTTTT.

This clonotype was seen repeatedly, ten times or more. The chain combines TRBV30 with TRBJ2-5; D remains unclear. The CDR3 loop spans 13 amino acids. Germline V lookup: CDR1 GTSNPN, CDR2 SVGIG (reference sequence). Trimming removed 0 bases from V and 4 bases from J, with 9 bases in between. CDR3 protein: CAWSVLPGETQYF. DNA of the CDR3: TGTGCCTGGAGTGTACTTCCGGGAGAGACCCAGTACTTC.

V gene TRBV27 combines with J gene TRBJ1-1; tentative D call: TRBD1 (6 bases). Germline CDR1 reads MNHEY; CDR2 reads SMNVEV (reference sequence). The CDR3 extends over 14 amino acids. The germline V and J ends were trimmed by 5 bases and 5 bases, with 15 bases remaining between them. DNA for the CDR3: TGTGCCAGCAGTACTCTTCAGGGGAGTACTGAAGCTTTCTTT. Translation gives CASSTLQGSTEAFF.

Note on this clonotype: A far bigger clonotype differs at one base, so this is likely a read error. The chain uses TRBV28 and TRBJ2-1; the match to TRBD1 covers 9 bases. The ends lost 6 bases at V and 10 bases at J; junction bases unmatched: 16. This CDR3 is 16 amino acids long. Germline V gives CDR1 MDHEN, CDR2 SYDVKM. CDR3 amino acids: CASRFAGTGLSYEQFF. CDR3 coding DNA: TGTGCCAGCAGATTCGCCGGGACAGGGCTCTCCTACGAGCAGTTCTTC.

The gene calls are TRBV6-2 or TRBV6-3 and TRBJ1-5; the match to TRBD1 covers 8 bases. Trimming cost V 5 bases and J 6 bases; bases outside gene matches: 3. The CDR3 contains 13 residues. Germline values: CDR1 MNHEY, CDR2 SVGEGT. DNA of the CDR3: TGTGCCAGCAGTGTCACAGGGGGTCAGCCCCAGCATTTT. It yields the protein CASSVTGGQPQHF.

About this clonotype: A read error is possible here, since a much larger clone lies one base away. The genes are TRBV12-3 or TRBV12-4 and TRBJ2-2; 8 bases align to TRBD2. The CDR3 has 13 residues. The CDR3 sequence is CAIPAGGGGGLFF. The CDR3 bases are TGTGCCATCCCGGCGGGAGGTGGGGGGGGGCTGTTTTTT.

V gene TRBV30 combines with J gene TRBJ1-6, with D unresolved. CDR3 length: 13 amino acids. V was trimmed by 4 bases and J by 4 bases, leaving 8 bases between them. Germline values: CDR1 GTSNPN, CDR2 SVGIG (reference sequence). The CDR3 loop reads CAWTPSYNSPLHF. CDR3 nucleotides: TGTGCCTGGACCCCCAGTTATAATTCACCCCTCCACTTT.

In its sample, this clonotype was seen many times. The gene calls are TRBV12-3 or TRBV12-4 and TRBJ2-4; 8 positions match TRBD1. The CDR3 runs to 13 residues. The V segment lost 3 bases and the J segment 10 bases; nucleotides outside the gene matches: 5. The CDR3 DNA reads TGTGCCAGCAGTTTTATGCAGGGGGCAATTCAGTACTTC. Its translation: CASSFMQGAIQYF.

This clonotype came up many times. V is TRBV6-1 and J is TRBJ2-7; the match to TRBD2 covers 14 bases. This CDR3 comprises 16 residues. Trimming removed 5 bases from V and 7 bases from J; junction bases left unmatched: 10. From germline, CDR1 is MNHNS and CDR2 SASEGT. This chain's CDR3 is CASSPSGTSGSEEQYF. CDR3 bases: TGTGCCAGCAGTCCCTCTGGGACTAGCGGGAGTGAAGAGCAGTACTTC.

This clonotype was picked up a small number of times. This chain joins TRBV20-1 and TRBJ2-7, with 9 bases lining up with TRBD2. The CDR3 loop spans 14 amino acids. The V gene's germline CDR1 is DFQATT and CDR2 SNEGSKA (reference sequence). V was pared by 5 bases and J by 2 bases, with 7 bases of the junction left unmatched. The CDR3 coding sequence is TGCAGTGCTCCCGCGAGCGGGAGGACCTACGAGCAGTACTTC. Translated: CSAPASGRTYEQYF.

This clonotype turned up a few times. The V and J genes are TRBV27 and TRBJ2-7; 8 nucleotides match TRBD1. This CDR3 comprises 15 residues. Per the germline V gene, CDR1 is MNHEY and CDR2 is SMNVEV (reference sequence). V was pared by 7 bases and J by 2 bases, with 10 bases of the junction left unmatched. This chain's CDR3 is CASTDTGTGAYEQYF. DNA of the CDR3: TGTGCCAGCACCGACACCGGGACAGGAGCCTACGAGCAGTACTTC.

The chain carries TRBV7-9 and TRBJ2-3; 10 bases match TRBD2. V lost 1 base to trimming and J lost 6 bases; unmatched junction nucleotides: 10. The CDR3 is 17 amino acids. Germline assignment: CDR1 SEHNR and CDR2 FQNEAQ (reference sequence). CDR3 in amino acids: CASSLGSGRASPDTQYF. Here the CDR3 DNA reads TGTGCCAGCAGCTTAGGGAGCGGGAGGGCCTCTCCGGATACGCAGTATTTT.

This chain connects TRBV30 to TRBJ1-2, with D possibly TRBD1 on 5 matching bases. Trimming shortened V by 4 bases and J by 8 bases, and 20 bases separated the two germline ends. This CDR3 region has 14 residues. In germline, CDR1 is GTSNPN, CDR2 SVGIG (reference sequence). CDR3 amino acids: CAWIPRWGGGGYTF. Here the CDR3 DNA reads TGTGCCTGGATTCCTAGGTGGGGGGGTGGCGGCTACACCTTC.

This chain links TRBV11-2 with TRBJ2-7, with TRBD2 matching 11 bases. The V gene end was trimmed by 1 base and the J gene end by 5 bases; junction bases not matched to a gene: 4. The CDR3 is made up of 15 amino acids. Germline CDR1 is SGHAT and CDR2 is FQNNGV. CDR3: CASSLGLAGGHEQYF. The CDR3 coding sequence is TGTGCCAGCAGCTTAGGGCTAGCGGGAGGTCACGAGCAGTACTTC.